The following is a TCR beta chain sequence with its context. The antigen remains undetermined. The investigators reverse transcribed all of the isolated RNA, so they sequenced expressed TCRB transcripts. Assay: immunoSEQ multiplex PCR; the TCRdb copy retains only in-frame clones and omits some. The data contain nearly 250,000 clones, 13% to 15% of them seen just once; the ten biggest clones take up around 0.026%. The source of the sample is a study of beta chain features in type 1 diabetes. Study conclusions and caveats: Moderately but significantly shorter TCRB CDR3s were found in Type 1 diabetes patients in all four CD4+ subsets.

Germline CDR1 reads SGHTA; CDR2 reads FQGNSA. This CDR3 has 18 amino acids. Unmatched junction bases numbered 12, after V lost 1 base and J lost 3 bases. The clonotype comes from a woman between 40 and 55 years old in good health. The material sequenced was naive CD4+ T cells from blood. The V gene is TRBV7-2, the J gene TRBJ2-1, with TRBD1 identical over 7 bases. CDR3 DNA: TGTGCCAGCAGCTTAGTTTTTCCGGGACAGATCTTCTACAATGAGCAGTTCTTC. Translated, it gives CASSLVFPGQIFYNEQFF.